This T cell receptor (beta chain) was profiled in a study of response to subunit inactivated influenza vaccine (dated by TCRdb to 2016 to 2019). In the study overall: The study used deep quantitative T cell receptor repertoire profiling to track responses to a trivalent subunit inactivated influenza vaccine.

The time point label here, explained by the study, means: 45 days after influenza vaccine administration. This clonotype is termed medium-sized (0.01 to 0.1%). The antigen it binds to is not known. Base-call qualities are not available, and no considerably larger clone is one nucleotide away. Library method: RT-PCR. Sequenced using an Illumina HiSeq 2500. TCRdb handled the public reads itself, with Q25 trimming in fastp and clone calling in MiXCR, and kept productive beta chains. Each record represents a unique CDR3 protein, reported with the most common genes and DNA among its rows. This sample is represented by more than 400,000 distinct CDR3 sequences; roughly 11% of them were singletons. The ten largest clonotypes hold less than 15% of the sample. Overall study results and their limits: It was suggested by the authors that each seasonal influenza vaccination may recruit only a limited number of new T cells.

The sequenced sample was PBMCs from blood, obtained more than 35 days after vaccination. This TCR was recovered from a man over 45 who received an inactivated influenza vaccine. Donor details come from another sample of the same person, matched by shared clones.

The CDR3 has the sequence CASSHVLTGGIETQYF. The nucleotide sequence is TGTGCCAGCAGCCACGTGTTAACAGGGGGCATCGAGACCCAGTACTTC. The rearrangement joined TRBV4-2 to TRBJ2-5; the junction holds 9 bases that match TRBD1. Looking up the germline V gene yields CDR1 LGHNA and CDR2 YNFKEQ. The CDR3 numbers 16 residues from cysteine through phenylalanine. Only the CDR3 region is kept as DNA, spanning 48 bases read in frame from base 1. Unmatched junction bases come to 10, with V trimmed by 3 bases and J by 5 bases.